The 24 T cell receptor beta chains below all came from one sample that was sequenced in a study of PD-L1 blockade in urothelial cancer (dated by TCRdb to about 2017). The intended sense of this specimen's time point label: pretreatment peripheral blood. Libraries came from the immunoSEQ multiplex PCR assay. Here the immuneACCESS table is served through TCRdb, limited to in-frame sequences with V and J called. Missing clones are a known gap in these copies; in checked studies unresolved V genes cover under half, and the rest lacks a known reason. Within this sample are about 95,000 clones, with around 89% of them counted one time only. The ten largest account for 1.5% to 2% of the sample. Sequencing was performed on PBMCs, taken around atezolizumab (anti-PD-L1) treatment. These receptors were taken from a man aged 55 to 69 with urothelial cancer.

This chain joins TRBV18 and TRBJ1-4, with 8 bases that match TRBD1. The CDR3 extends over 15 amino acids. Trimming took 6 bases from V and 2 from J; bases not matched to a gene: 5. Germline V gives CDR1 KGHSH, CDR2 LQKENI. The CDR3 loop reads CASSQTGATNEKLFF. Here the CDR3 DNA reads TGTGCCAGCTCTCAGACAGGGGCTACTAATGAAAAACTGTTTTTT.

The CDR3: CAWVDSLVGSRGYTF. CDR3 nucleotides: TGTGCCTGGGTGGACAGTCTTGTGGGGTCTCGTGGCTACACCTTC. V and J are TRBV30 and TRBJ1-2, with TRBD1 as a possible D gene (6 bases). Trimming took off 5 bases at V and 7 bases at J, with 23 bases between the two ends. The CDR3 covers 15 residues. The germline V gene encodes CDR1 GTSNPN and CDR2 SVGIG (reference sequence). Full variable domain (rest looked up from reference TRBV30 and TRBJ1-2): SQTIHQWPATLVQPVGSPLSLECTVEGTSNPNLYWYRQAAGRGLQLLFYSVGIGQISSEVPQNLSASRPQDRQFILSSKKLLLSDSGFYLCAWVDSLVGSRGYTFGSGTRLTVV.

The rearrangement links TRBV7-6 to TRBJ2-3; D possibly corresponds to TRBD2 (7 bases). This CDR3 is built from 14 residues. Trimming shortened V by 4 bases and J by 2 bases, and 10 bases separated the two germline ends. Per the germline V gene, CDR1 is SGHVS and CDR2 is FNYEAQ. Here the CDR3 reads CASSSRGATDTQYF. CDR3 DNA: TGTGCCAGCAGCTCCCGGGGGGCCACAGATACGCAGTATTTT. The full variable domain, completed using reference TRBV7-6 and TRBJ2-3, is GAGVSQSPRYKVTKRGQDVALRCDPISGHVSLYWYRQALGQGPEFLTYFNYEAQQDKSGLPNDRFSAERPEGSISTLTIQRTEQRDSAMYRCASSSRGATDTQYFGPGTRLTVL.

The V and J genes are TRBV7-9 and TRBJ2-5; D gene uncertain. Trimming pared 3 bases from V and 0 bases from J, leaving 8 bases between. This CDR3 contains 14 residues. Germline V CDR1 and CDR2: SEHNR, FQNEAQ (reference sequence). As DNA, the CDR3 is TGTGCCAGCAGCTTCTGGCAGAACCAAGAGACCCAGTACTTC. Encoded protein: CASSFWQNQETQYF.

The chain uses TRBV28 and TRBJ2-5; perhaps TRBD2 as D (5 bases). This CDR3 contains 14 residues. V was clipped by 7 bases and J by 2 bases, with 14 bases between them. CDR1 and CDR2 (germline): MDHEN, SYDVKM. The CDR3 sequence: CASTSGVRQETQYF. The CDR3 region has the DNA TGTGCCAGCACCTCCGGGGTTAGGCAAGAGACCCAGTACTTC.

The rearrangement joins TRBV7-2 to TRBJ2-2, with D possibly TRBD1 on 5 matching bases. The CDR3 has 15 amino acids. Trimming took off 5 bases at V and 4 bases at J, with 14 bases between the two ends. CDR1 is SGHTA, CDR2 FQGNSA, per germline. CDR3 loop: CASSLRTRGTGELFF. The DNA of the CDR3 is TGTGCCAGCAGCCTTAGAACAAGGGGCACCGGGGAGCTGTTTTTT.

This chain connects TRBV4-1 to TRBJ1-4, with D possibly TRBD1 on 5 matching bases. Germline V gives CDR1 MGHRA, CDR2 YSYEKL. The length of the CDR3 is 15 residues. Trimming shortened V by 0 bases and J by 5 bases, and 10 bases separated the two germline ends. In DNA form, the CDR3 reads TGCGCCAGCAGCCAAGAAACAGGTCGCAATGAAAAACTGTTTTTT. It yields the protein CASSQETGRNEKLFF.

This chain links TRBV6-5 with TRBJ2-7; 10 bases agree with TRBD1. With V trimmed by 0 bases and J by 4 bases, 6 bases remained unmatched. This CDR3 contains 16 residues. The germline V gene has CDR1 MNHEY and CDR2 SVGAGI. The CDR3 is CASSYSPGDRGYEQYF. In nucleotides, the CDR3 is TGTGCCAGCAGTTACTCACCTGGGGACAGGGGTTACGAGCAGTACTTC.

This chain links TRBV6-5 with TRBJ1-2; perhaps TRBD1 as D (5 bases). The CDR3 loop spans 15 amino acids. Germline lookup yields CDR1 MNHEY and CDR2 SVGAGI. Trimming cost V 0 bases and J 2 bases, with 10 bases left between them. CDR3 region: CASSYSTGGNYGYTF. CDR3 bases: TGTGCCAGCAGTTACTCGACCGGGGGGAACTATGGCTACACCTTC.

This sequence joins TRBV2 and TRBJ1-2; the D gene is possibly TRBD1 (5 bases). CDR3 size: 13 residues. Germline V CDR1 and CDR2: SNHLY, FYNNEI. V was trimmed by 2 bases and J by 8 bases, leaving 12 bases between them. Written as DNA, the CDR3 is TGTGCCAGCAGTGAATATCCGCAGGGAGGCTACACCTTC. Translating it yields CASSEYPQGGYTF.

This chain uses TRBV18 with TRBJ1-1; 8 nucleotides align to TRBD1. CDR1 and CDR2 from the germline V gene are KGHSH and LQKENI. This CDR3 contains 13 residues. The ends lost 4 bases at V and 8 bases at J; junction bases unmatched: 6. The CDR3 is CASSLTGGIEAFF. CDR3 nucleotides: TGTGCCAGCTCACTCACAGGGGGAATAGAAGCTTTCTTT.

J is TRBJ2-3 and V is TRBV30; weak D call: TRBD2 (6 bases). The CDR3 covers 14 residues. Trimming stripped 0 bases from V and 6 bases from J, with 13 bases between. Germline CDR1 and CDR2: GTSNPN and SVGIG (reference sequence). This CDR3 reads CAWSVSGWSDTQYF. The CDR3 DNA follows: TGTGCCTGGAGTGTTAGCGGATGGTCGGATACGCAGTATTTT.

This clone was detected once. This chain links TRBV4-2 with TRBJ2-1; 7 bases are a match to TRBD2. The CDR3 has 13 residues. The germline CDR1 and CDR2 sequences are LGHNA and YNFKEQ. The junction had 6 bases not matched to a gene; V was cut back by 0 bases and J by 13 bases. The CDR3 DNA is TGTGCCAGCAGCCAAGATCGACGCGGGAGCCAGTTCTTC. It is translated as CASSQDRRGSQFF.

V usage is TRBV6-5 and J usage is TRBJ1-5; D remains ambiguous. Germline CDR1 reads MNHEY; CDR2 reads SVGAGI. Trimming cost V 2 bases and J 5 bases, with 7 bases left between them. The CDR3 covers 13 residues. CDR3 residues: CASSYAVYQPQHF. In DNA form, the CDR3 reads TGTGCCAGCAGTTACGCGGTCTATCAGCCCCAGCATTTT.

This clone was counted once. This sequence joins TRBV10-3 and TRBJ1-1; D is possibly TRBD1 (5 bases). Germline V gene sequence: CDR1 ENHRY, CDR2 SYGVKD. The CDR3 spans 14 residues. V dropped 0 bases and J dropped 10 bases, with 15 bases sitting between them. For the CDR3, the DNA is TGTGCCATCAGTGAGTCAAACAGGCGGGACTCAGCTTTCTTT. Protein: CAISESNRRDSAFF.

The CDR3 DNA reads as TGTGCCAGCAGCCAACAGGGAGGGAGCACTGAAGCTTTCTTT. It is translated as CASSQQGGSTEAFF. V usage is TRBV7-9 and J usage is TRBJ1-1; TRBD1 might be the D (6 bases). The CDR3 contains 14 residues. Germline CDR1 reads SEHNR; CDR2 reads FQNEAQ (reference sequence). V was clipped by 5 bases and J by 4 bases, with 14 bases between them.

The chain combines TRBV5-4 with TRBJ2-7, with 7 bases identical to TRBD1. Germline assignment: CDR1 SGHNT and CDR2 YYREEE (reference sequence). The CDR3 is 15 amino acids. J was trimmed by 3 bases and V by 3 bases; bases with no gene match: 9. CDR3 loop: CASSWGIGGGYEQYF. In DNA form, the CDR3 reads TGTGCCAGCAGCTGGGGGATAGGGGGCGGCTACGAGCAGTACTTC.

DNA for the CDR3: TGTGCCAGCAGTGTGGGGGGGGTTCCTAGCACAGATACGCAGTATTTT. It specifies CASSVGGVPSTDTQYF. The rearrangement links TRBV9 to TRBJ2-3; TRBD2 matches at 7 bases. The CDR3 loop spans 16 amino acids. The germline V gene encodes CDR1 SGDLS and CDR2 YYNGEE. V dropped 5 bases and J dropped 0; count of bases not matched to a gene: 9.

The gene calls are TRBV5-1 and TRBJ2-3, with TRBD2 matching over 8 bases. The CDR3 totals 16 residues. Trimming took 0 bases from V and 3 from J; bases not matched to a gene: 6. The V gene's germline CDR1 is SGHRS and CDR2 YFSETQ. Here the CDR3 reads CASSLDWTSRTDTQYF. The CDR3 DNA sequence: TGCGCCAGCAGCTTGGATTGGACTAGCAGGACAGATACGCAGTATTTT.

This chain links TRBV6-5 with TRBJ2-5; TRBD1 might be the D (5 bases). In germline, CDR1 is MNHEY, CDR2 SVGAGI. The CDR3 totals 15 residues. The V end lost 0 bases, the J end lost 3 bases, and 11 bases lay between the germline ends. CDR3 protein: CASSYSIAREETQYF. CDR3 DNA: TGTGCCAGCAGTTACTCGATAGCCAGGGAAGAGACCCAGTACTTC.

The gene calls are TRBV28 and TRBJ1-5, with 7 bases fitting TRBD1. V lost 6 bases, J lost 2 bases, and 7 bases stayed unmatched. The germline gives CDR1 MDHEN, CDR2 SYDVKM. The CDR3 has 15 amino acids. The CDR3 loop is CASSPQGGGNQPQHF. CDR3 DNA sequence: TGTGCCAGCAGCCCCCAGGGGGGCGGCAATCAGCCCCAGCATTTT.

The CDR3 protein is CASSLRTQGGGEKLFF. DNA of the CDR3: TGTGCCAGCAGCTTACGAACTCAAGGGGGCGGTGAAAAACTGTTTTTT. The chain links TRBV11-2 to TRBJ1-4, with 7 positions matching TRBD1. CDR1 and CDR2 from the germline V gene are SGHAT and FQNNGV. The CDR3 consists of 16 residues. Trimming took 2 bases from V and 7 from J; bases not matched to a gene: 10.

This clone was counted a single time. V gene TRBV6-5 combines with J gene TRBJ2-7; maybe TRBD1 (6 bases). The V and J ends lost 6 bases and 4 bases respectively, with 19 bases between them. CDR3 size: 15 residues. In germline, CDR1 is MNHEY, CDR2 SVGAGI. The DNA for the CDR3 is TGTGCCAGCAGACCACAGGGCGTCTCTTTTTACGAGCAGTACTTC. Translated: CASRPQGVSFYEQYF.

The rearrangement uses TRBV14 and TRBJ2-7; 8 nucleotides match TRBD1. V shed 3 bases, J shed 6 bases, and the junction held 7 bases outside the gene matches. Per germline, CDR1 SGHDN and CDR2 FVKESK. The CDR3 is made up of 14 amino acids. CDR3 bases: TGTGCCAGCAGCCAGGGACAGGATCCCATCGAGCAGTACTTC. Amino acid sequence: CASSQGQDPIEQYF.